A selection of T cell receptor beta chains follows, all from one sample in a study of OX40 agonist ivuxolimab in advanced cancers. Clones were sequenced by immunoSEQ multiplex PCR, and TCRdb holds only the in-frame ones, with some missing. The sample lists tens of thousands of clones, almost 85% occurring once. Sequenced material: CD4+ or CD8+ T cells sorted from blood, taken in a trial of the OX40 agonist ivuxolimab. The receptors were sampled from an adult with an advanced solid tumor such as melanoma, head and neck, liver or kidney cancer. The CDR3 runs from the conserved cysteine through the conserved F or W. A D gene is named only where the DNA matches it firmly. Size is stated for part of the rows, as once, few or many counts, or as a class when the clone is expanded.

J gene	clone size	D gene	V gene	CDR3 protein
TRBJ1-4	few	.	TRBV12-5	CASGLVTEKLFF
TRBJ1-2	.	.	TRBV11-2	CASSLNDNYGYTF
TRBJ1-1	.	.	TRBV7-2	CASSPFAASNTEAFF
TRBJ1-2	.	.	TRBV27	CASSNTGGWRGGYTF
TRBJ2-7	few	.	TRBV5-4	CASSLQAFPYEQYF
TRBJ1-5	once	TRBD1	TRBV15	CATSRRDRGPYSNQPQHF
TRBJ2-7	.	.	TRBV7-2	CASSSGLNSYEQYF
TRBJ2-7	.	TRBD2	TRBV5-5	CASSLAQAGGAYEQYF
TRBJ2-7	.	.	TRBV7-9	CAISRPGYREHEQYF
TRBJ2-3	.	.	TRBV5-4	CASSLVVSSTDTQYF
TRBJ2-1	.	TRBD1	TRBV7-9	CASSLGDRAHNEQFF
TRBJ2-3	.	.	TRBV10-2	CASSNPQTLSSTDTQYF
TRBJ2-7	.	TRBD2	TRBV4-2	CASSRERRTSGLLQSGSEQYF
TRBJ1-5	.	.	TRBV19	CASSTPSGPGSNQPQHF
TRBJ1-1	few	.	TRBV29-1	CSVARQTNTEAFF
TRBJ2-3	once	.	TRBV14	CASSQGLRGADTQYF
TRBJ2-7	.	.	TRBV5-1	CASSLDRTYEQYF
TRBJ2-7	.	.	TRBV10-3	CAISWQGLNEQYF
TRBJ2-7	.	.	TRBV11-2	CASSLNRYEQYF
TRBJ1-6	.	TRBD1	TRBV19	CASSLGQVRSPLHF
TRBJ2-4	.	TRBD1	TRBV7-2	CASSPVTGGGIQYF
TRBJ2-1	.	.	TRBV10-3	CAISGGGSSYNEQFF
TRBJ2-7	.	.	TRBV12-2	CASRLAAGLAERPYSYEQYF
TRBJ2-4	few	TRBD2	TRBV15	CATSRGTSGSRNIQYF
TRBJ1-5	.	.	TRBV5-1	CASTWSSGKGQPQHF
TRBJ1-2	.	TRBD1	TRBV12-5	CASAPAAGGIDIYGYTF
TRBJ2-2	.	.	TRBV5-6	CASSRSGTGELFF
TRBJ1-4	.	TRBD1	TRBV7-9	CASSPMGRGRLQFEKLFF
TRBJ1-2	.	.	TRBV4-1	CASSQDGNYGYTF
TRBJ2-2	few	TRBD2	TRBV10-2	CASSGLAGWENGELFF
TRBJ2-1	.	TRBD2	TRBV19	CASSGSGTQEFF
TRBJ2-7	.	.	TRBV14	CASSQDTYEQYF
TRBJ2-2	once	.	TRBV2	CASSLRAARNTGELFF
TRBJ2-5	.	.	TRBV7-3	CATNPAGQLKFQETQYF
TRBJ2-7	.	TRBD1	TRBV7-9	CASSLGVSGTGTYEQYF
TRBJ1-1	.	TRBD1	TRBV6-1	CASGIGQGNTEAFF
TRBJ2-3	.	TRBD2	TRBV6-5	CASTSGSNTDTQYF
TRBJ2-1	.	.	TRBV11-3	CASSLGFRGNEQFF
TRBJ2-2	.	.	TRBV5-8	CASSLDVNTGELFF
TRBJ2-5	.	TRBD2	TRBV7-6	CASSLAGTSGMGTQYF
TRBJ1-3	.	.	TRBV2	CASRDRAGNTIYF
TRBJ1-5	.	.	TRBV6-5	CASTPAGSNQPQHF
TRBJ1-3	few	.	TRBV11-2	CASSSLKGLNTIYF
TRBJ1-2	.	TRBD1	TRBV7-2	CASSLGGTGVYGYTF
TRBJ2-2	.	TRBD2	TRBV11-2	CASNHITSGSGWELFF
TRBJ2-2	.	.	TRBV11-2	CASTTIRNTGELFF
TRBJ2-5	once	.	TRBV5-1	CASSLYGSQETQYF
TRBJ2-3	.	TRBD2	TRBV2	CASSVQPTSGRTTDTQYF